This T cell receptor (beta chain) was documented in a study of T cell responses to AZD1222 COVID-19 vaccine. General study results and limits: Variant regions that are unmutated are reportedly the target of nearly half of spike-specific TCRs. Baseline seropositivity occurred in only six AZD1222 recipients. In all cases, repertoires were sampled only after the peak T cell response. Females made up more of the donors, who were largely white British, and clonal diversity may have come out too low.

Measured with immunoSEQ multiplex PCR; TCRdb has only the in-frame clones, and not every one. The sample consists of roughly 100,000 clones, about 88% of them appearing once. On this clone: What it binds is unknown.

The V end was cut by 3 bases, the J end by 4 bases, with 9 bases between. Looked up from germline, CDR1 is ENHRY and CDR2 is SYGVKD. The CDR3 has 13 residues. The gene calls are TRBV10-3 and TRBJ1-1; D gene unclear. This receptor was identified in an adult in good health. The specimen was peripheral blood, collected on day 0 of AZD1222 vaccination. CDR3 nucleotides: TGTGCCATCAGTGACGGGGAGAGCACTGAAGCTTTCTTT. This codes for CAISDGESTEAFF.